Listed below are T cell receptor beta chains from one sample, sequenced in a study of CD8 T cells in Susac syndrome. TCRdb redid the calling of the immunoSEQ multiplex PCR reads with MiXCR, one entry per CDR3 protein. The sample includes some 120,000 distinct CDR3 sequences, about 93% of them seen just once. Input material: CD4+ T cells from PBMCs. The receptors here all came from a human donor in good health. Both conserved end residues are part of each CDR3.

v_call cdr3_length cdr3_aa
TRBV11-2 14 CASNAGSARETQYF
TRBV6-2/TRBV6-3 17 CASSYSGGVYGANVLTF
TRBV25-1 16 CASSPRPGQGPNEQFF
TRBV20-1 15 CSARERGGFPDTQYF
TRBV3-1 15 CASSQDLGGSQPQHF
TRBV18 13 CASSPSTKNIQYF
TRBV5-1 16 CASSFGTGGPNTEAFF
TRBV4-3 16 CASSRGLAGGTGELFF
TRBV10-3 15 CAISGWTGGNTEAFF
TRBV3-1 14 CASSPLAGDVTQYF
TRBV20-1 13 CSALGGEQSGYTF
TRBV18 14 CASSPADPADTQYF
TRBV20-1 13 CSIPGQGAIGYTF
TRBV7-9 14 CASSLRDRAYEQYF
TRBV3-1 16 CASSQGRKGAGETQYF
TRBV6-5 14 CASSYAGVKAEAFF
TRBV3-1 15 CASSQDRGGPYEQYF
TRBV27 15 CASSLQSANTGELFF
TRBV27 15 CASSWDRDSNQPQHF
TRBV29-1 14 CSVGGLAGYNEQFF
TRBV30 16 CAWRDPRGGSIYEQYF
TRBV19 11 CASSKNNEQFF
TRBV11-2 15 CASSSLYGAPYEQYF
TRBV4-1 14 CASSQGGDNTEAFF
TRBV20-1 15 CSAPRGAGVKDTQYF
TRBV7-2 15 CASSGGTDLGNTIYF
TRBV9 14 CASSVDQRADTQYF
TRBV7-2 15 CASSLAGTGVNGYTF
TRBV25-1 14 CASRTSGVNTEAFF
TRBV20-1 14 CSASEREASDTQYF
TRBV3-1 13 CASSQQPNTEAFF
TRBV19 15 CASSIFSDRGEKLFF
TRBV18 12 CASRTGGGEQYF
TRBV20-1 13 CSAGDKGLVTQYF
TRBV10-3 13 CAIKTDMNTEAFF
TRBV6-1 13 CASNFFMNTEAFF
TRBV3-1 12 CASQGSSYEQYF
TRBV7-2 13 CASSLKIQETQYF
TRBV6-1 15 CASSTGLAGVNEQFF
TRBV5-6 13 CASSFRGRETQYF
TRBV12-5 15 CASGMTLSTQETQYF
TRBV5-5 16 CASTRGGLAGANVLTF
TRBV20-1 14 CSARTSGRNNEQFF
TRBV23-1 16 CASSRTDRKNSYEQYF
TRBV14 15 CASSQPGTYNTEAFF
TRBV18 16 CASSPRVVLSNQPQHF
TRBV7-9 15 CASSHGQGNGQPQHF
TRBV6-2/TRBV6-3 15 CASRRTSGKSYEQYF
TRBV7-2 14 CASSLSRSQETQYF
TRBV10-3 13 CAISATGRQPQHF
TRBV2 10 CASSQGTQYF
TRBV12-5 16 CASGLQPGTGGNGYTF
TRBV12-3/TRBV12-4 11 CASSLGYIQYF